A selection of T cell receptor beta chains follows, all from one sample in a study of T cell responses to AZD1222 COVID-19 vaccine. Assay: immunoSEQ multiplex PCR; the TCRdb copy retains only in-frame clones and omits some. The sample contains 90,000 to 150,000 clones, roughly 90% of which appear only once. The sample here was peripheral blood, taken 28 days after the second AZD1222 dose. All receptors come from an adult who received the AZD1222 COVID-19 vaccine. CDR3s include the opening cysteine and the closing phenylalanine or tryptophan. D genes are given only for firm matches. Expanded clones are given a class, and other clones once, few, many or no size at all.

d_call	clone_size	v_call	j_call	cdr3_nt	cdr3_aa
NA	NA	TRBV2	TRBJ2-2	TGTGCCAGCAGTGAATACACCGGGGAGCTGTTTTTT	CASSEYTGELFF
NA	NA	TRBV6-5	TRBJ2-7	TGTGCCAGCAGTTACTCGTCCAGGGGAAACGAGCAGTACTTC	CASSYSSRGNEQYF
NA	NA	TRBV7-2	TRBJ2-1	TGTGCCAGCAAGGCCCTTGACTCCTACAATGAGCAGTTCTTC	CASKALDSYNEQFF
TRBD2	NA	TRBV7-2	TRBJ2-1	TGTGCCAGCAGCTTACCGGGACTAGTAGTCGACAATGAGCAGTTCTTC	CASSLPGLVVDNEQFF
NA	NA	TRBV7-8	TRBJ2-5	TGTGCCAGCAGCGGCTCTGTTGGGGGGAGGAGAGAGACCCAGTACTTC	CASSGSVGGRRETQYF
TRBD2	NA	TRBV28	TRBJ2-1	TGTGCCAGCACCCCTTCGGTGACTAGCGGGAGTGGTGAGCAGTTCTTC	CASTPSVTSGSGEQFF
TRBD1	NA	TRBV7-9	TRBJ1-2	TGTGCCAGCAGCTCTGACAGGGCCGGCTACACCTTC	CASSSDRAGYTF
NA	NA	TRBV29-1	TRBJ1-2	TGCAGCGTTGAGGAGGGCAGTAACTATGGCTACACCTTC	CSVEEGSNYGYTF
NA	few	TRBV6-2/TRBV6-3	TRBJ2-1	TGTGCCAGCAGTTACGGGGAATACAATGAGCAGTTCTTC	CASSYGEYNEQFF
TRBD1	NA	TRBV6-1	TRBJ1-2	TGTGCCAGCAGTGAAGCGGGGGACAGGATTTATGGCTACACCTTC	CASSEAGDRIYGYTF
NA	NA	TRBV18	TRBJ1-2	TGTGCCAGCTCACCTGACTTAACAGTCACGGATGGCTACACCTTC	CASSPDLTVTDGYTF
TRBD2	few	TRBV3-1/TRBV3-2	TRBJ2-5	TGTGCCAGCAGCTTCCGGACTAGCGGACAAGAGACCCAGTACTTC	CASSFRTSGQETQYF
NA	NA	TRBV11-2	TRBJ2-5	TGTGCCAGCAGCCCGGGGCCGTCATGGCAAGAGACCCAGTACTTC	CASSPGPSWQETQYF
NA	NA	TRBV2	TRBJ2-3	TGTGCCAGCAGAGAGGAGGGGCAGTATTTT	CASREEGQYF
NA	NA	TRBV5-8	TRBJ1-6	TGTGCCAGCAGCCCCAGGACACCGAATTCACCCCTCCACTTT	CASSPRTPNSPLHF
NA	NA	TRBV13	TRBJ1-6	TGTGCCAGCAGCTTCCTCGGACGGAATTCACCCCTCCACTTT	CASSFLGRNSPLHF
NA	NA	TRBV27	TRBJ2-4	TGTGCCAGCAGTTCAACAGGGCGGACAACCTACTTC	CASSSTGRTTYF
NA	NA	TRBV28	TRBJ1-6	TGTGCCAGCAGTTTTGGGGCAAACAGGGTGGGTTCACCCCTCCACTTT	CASSFGANRVGSPLHF
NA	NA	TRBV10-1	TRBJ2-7	TGCGCCAGCAGCAGGATTGACAGAACCTACGAGCAGTACTTC	CASSRIDRTYEQYF
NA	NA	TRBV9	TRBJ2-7	TGTGCCAGCAGCGTAGACCCCACAAACTACGAGCAGTACTTC	CASSVDPTNYEQYF
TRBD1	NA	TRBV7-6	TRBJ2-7	TGTGCCAGCAGCTCGGGACAGTCTAGAGAGCAGTACTTC	CASSSGQSREQYF
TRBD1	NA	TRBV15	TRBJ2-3	TGTGCCACCAGCATCGCCTCAGGGGGAGATACGCAGTATTTT	CATSIASGGDTQYF
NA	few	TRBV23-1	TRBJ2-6	TGCGCCAGCTGCTCGGGATCTGGGGCCAACGTCCTGACTTTC	CASCSGSGANVLTF
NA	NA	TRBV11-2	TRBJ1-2	TGTGCCAGCAGCTCCGTCTCCCCTGGAAATAACTATGGCTACACCTTC	CASSSVSPGNNYGYTF
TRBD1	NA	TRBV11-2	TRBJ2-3	TGTGCCAGCAGCCTTACACAGGGGCCCACAGATACGCAGTATTTT	CASSLTQGPTDTQYF
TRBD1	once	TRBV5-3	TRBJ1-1	TGTGCCAGAAGCGGCCGGGACAGGGGGCTGAACACTGAAGCTTTCTTT	CARSGRDRGLNTEAFF
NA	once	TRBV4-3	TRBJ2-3	TGCGCCAGCAGCCAAGAAGGGGATACGCAGTATTTT	CASSQEGDTQYF
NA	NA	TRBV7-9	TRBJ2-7	TGTGCCAGCAGCTTAGGGGTCGGTAGCTCCTACGAGCAGTACTTC	CASSLGVGSSYEQYF
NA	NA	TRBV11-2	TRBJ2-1	TGTGCCAGCAGCTTAGCCCAATGGACTGAGCAGTTCTTC	CASSLAQWTEQFF
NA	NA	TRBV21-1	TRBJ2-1	TGTGCCAGCAGCAATTTCGTATGTTACAATGAGCAGTTCTTC	CASSNFVCYNEQFF
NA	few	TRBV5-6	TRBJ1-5	TGTGCCAGCAGCTTCAGACCCTATAGCAATCAGCCCCAGCATTTT	CASSFRPYSNQPQHF
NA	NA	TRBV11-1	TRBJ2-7	TGTGCCAGCAGCCCGGGACAACGCTCCTACGAGCAGTACTTC	CASSPGQRSYEQYF
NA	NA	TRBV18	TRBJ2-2	TGTGCCAGCTCACAAAGCGAGGGCATCGGGGAGCTGTTTTTT	CASSQSEGIGELFF
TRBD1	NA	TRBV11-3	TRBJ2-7	TGTGCCAGCAGCTTTTCCGGGACAGGGGGACTCGAGCAGTACTTC	CASSFSGTGGLEQYF
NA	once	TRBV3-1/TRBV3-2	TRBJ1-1	TGTGCCAGCAGCCAGGGAAACACTGAAGCTTTCTTT	CASSQGNTEAFF
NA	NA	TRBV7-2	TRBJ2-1	TGTGCCAGCAGCCCCCCCGGAGCCTACAATGAGCAGTTCTTC	CASSPPGAYNEQFF
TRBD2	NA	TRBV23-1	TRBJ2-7	TGCGCCAGCATTTCAAGTGGGACTAGCGGGAGGATAACCTACGAGCAGTACTTC	CASISSGTSGRITYEQYF
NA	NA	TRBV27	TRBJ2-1	TGTGCCAGCAGTTTACACCTAGCATCCTACAATGAGCAGTTCTTC	CASSLHLASYNEQFF
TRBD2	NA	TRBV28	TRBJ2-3	TGTGCCAGCAGTTTGGGACTAGGAATTGAAGATACGCAGTATTTT	CASSLGLGIEDTQYF
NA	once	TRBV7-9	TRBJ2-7	TGTGCCAGCAGTTGGGACGGATACGAGCAGTACTTC	CASSWDGYEQYF
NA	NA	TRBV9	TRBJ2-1	TGTGCCAGCAGCGTAGGCGGGGACTACAATGAGCAGTTCTTC	CASSVGGDYNEQFF
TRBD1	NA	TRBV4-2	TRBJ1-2	TGTGCCAGCAGCCAGGCAACACAGGGGGGGAGAAATGGCTACACCTTC	CASSQATQGGRNGYTF
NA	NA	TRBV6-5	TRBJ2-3	TGTGCCAGCAGTTTGGTAGAGAGCACAGATACGCAGTATTTT	CASSLVESTDTQYF
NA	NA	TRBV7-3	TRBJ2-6	TGTGCCAGCAGCCCTCTCTCTGGGGCCAACGTCCTGACTTTC	CASSPLSGANVLTF
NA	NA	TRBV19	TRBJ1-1	TGTGCCAGTAGTATTCCACAGGGTGTTGAAGCTTTCTTT	CASSIPQGVEAFF
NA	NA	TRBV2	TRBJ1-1	TGTGCCAGCAGTGAATGGGGCCGATCGATGAACACTGAAGCTTTCTTT	CASSEWGRSMNTEAFF
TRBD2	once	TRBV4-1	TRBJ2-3	TGCGCCAGCAGCCAAGGACTAGCGGGGATTTCTAGCACAGATACGCAGTATTTT	CASSQGLAGISSTDTQYF
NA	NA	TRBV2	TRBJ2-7	TGTGCCAGCAGTGAAGGGAATTCCTACGAGCAGTACTTC	CASSEGNSYEQYF
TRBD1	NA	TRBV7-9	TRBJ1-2	TGTGCCAGCAGCTTAACGACAGGGTGGGGCTACACCTTC	CASSLTTGWGYTF
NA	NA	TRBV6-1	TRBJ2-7	TGTGCCAGCAGTGAAAGTCGGGGTTACGAGCAGTACTTC	CASSESRGYEQYF
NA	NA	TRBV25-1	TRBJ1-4	TGTGCCAGCAGTGCCTGGATTAGGGAAAAACTGTTTTTT	CASSAWIREKLFF
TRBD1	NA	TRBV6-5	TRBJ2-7	TGTGCCAGCAGTTACTCGGGACAGGGCTCCTACGAGCAGTACTTC	CASSYSGQGSYEQYF